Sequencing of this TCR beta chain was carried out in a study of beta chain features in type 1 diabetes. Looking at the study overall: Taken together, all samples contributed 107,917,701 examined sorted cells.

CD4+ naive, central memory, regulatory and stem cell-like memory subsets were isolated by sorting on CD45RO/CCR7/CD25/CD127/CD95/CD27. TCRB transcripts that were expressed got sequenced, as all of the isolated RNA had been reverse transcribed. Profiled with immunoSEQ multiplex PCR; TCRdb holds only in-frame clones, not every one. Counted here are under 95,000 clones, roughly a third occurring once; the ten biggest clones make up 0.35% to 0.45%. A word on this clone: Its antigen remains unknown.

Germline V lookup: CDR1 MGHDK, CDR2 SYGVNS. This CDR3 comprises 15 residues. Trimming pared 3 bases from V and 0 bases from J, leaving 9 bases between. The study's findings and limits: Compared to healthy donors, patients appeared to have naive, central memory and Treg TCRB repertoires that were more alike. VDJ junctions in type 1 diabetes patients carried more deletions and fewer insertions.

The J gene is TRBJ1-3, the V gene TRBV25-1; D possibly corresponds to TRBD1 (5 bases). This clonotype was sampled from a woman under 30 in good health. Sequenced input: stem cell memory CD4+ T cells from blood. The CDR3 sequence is CASSDLGGSGNTIYF. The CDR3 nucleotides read TGTGCCAGCAGTGACCTGGGGGGCTCTGGAAACACCATATATTTT.